This passage covers 20 T cell receptor beta chains from one sample sequenced in a study of T cells in Graves' hyperthyroidism and ophthalmopathy. The TCR beta CDR3 regions underwent amplification using RNA transcripts as the source. With the HTBI primer set, the TCR CDR3 went through a first round of RT-PCR. TCRdb independently ran MiXCR on the multiplex PCR reads; one entry per CDR3 protein. The data hold about 540,000 distinct CDR3 sequences, with more than 45% observed a single time. The specimen was peripheral blood or thyroid tissue (not recorded which). These receptors all come from a woman under 30 with Graves' hyperthyroidism.

This clonotype was seen a few times. The chain links TRBV29-1 to TRBJ2-5; D may match TRBD1 or TRBD2 (5 bases each). Trimming pared 4 bases from V and 5 bases from J, leaving 14 bases between. The CDR3 contains 13 residues. Germline CDR1 is SQVTM and CDR2 is ANQGSEA. As DNA, the CDR3 is TGCAGCGTTGTTTGGGGGACGTCGGAGACCCAGTACTTC. Translated, it gives CSVVWGTSETQYF.

In this sample, this clonotype turned up many times. The chain recombines TRBV20-1 with TRBJ1-2, with 9 positions matching TRBD1. This CDR3 region has 14 residues. CDR1 is DFQATT and CDR2 is SNEGSKA in the germline V gene (reference sequence). Losses at the gene ends were 2 bases for V and 7 bases for J; bases not matched to a gene: 8. The CDR3 protein is CSARPGPTGGGYTF. DNA of the CDR3: TGCAGTGCTAGACCGGGACCGACAGGGGGTGGCTACACCTTC.

This clonotype was found many times. The chain has TRBV9 and TRBJ1-2, with D uncertain. V gave up 0 bases and J gave up 5 bases, with 8 bases separating them. The length of the CDR3 is 13 residues. CDR1 SGDLS and CDR2 YYNGEE come from the germline V gene. CDR3 nucleotides: TGTGCCAGCAGCGTAGCACCGAATTATGGCTACACCTTC. Encoded protein: CASSVAPNYGYTF. Using reference TRBV9 and TRBJ1-2 for the parts outside the CDR3, the full variable domain is DSGVTQTPKHLITATGQRVTLRCSPRSGDLSVYWYQQSLDQGLQFLIQYYNGEERAKGNILERFSAQQFPDLHSELNLSSLELGDSALYFCASSVAPNYGYTFGSGTRLTVV.

This clonotype came up many times. The gene calls are TRBV7-8 and TRBJ2-7; D possibly corresponds to TRBD2 (5 bases). CDR3 size: 15 residues. V lost 5 bases to trimming and J lost 2 bases, with 16 bases between them. Germline V CDR1 and CDR2: SGHVS, FQNEAQ. The CDR3, as DNA: TGTGCCAGCAGCCCTTGGGCGCAAGCGGCCTACGAGCAGTACTTC. Translated, it gives CASSPWAQAAYEQYF.

This chain links TRBV20-1 with TRBJ2-2; TRBD2 matches 13 bases. Germline V CDR1 and CDR2: DFQATT, SNEGSKA (reference sequence). CDR3 length: 19 amino acids. The V gene end was trimmed by 3 bases and the J gene end by 3 bases; junction bases not matched to a gene: 13. CDR3 in amino acids: CSARTGRLAGGSYTGELFF. CDR3 sequence (DNA): TGCAGTGCTAGGACGGGGAGACTAGCGGGAGGATCTTACACCGGGGAGCTGTTTTTT.

On this clonotype: A much larger clonotype is one base distant, so this may be a read error. In this CDR3 the conserved last residue, phenylalanine or tryptophan, is missing, so a read error is likely. This sequence joins TRBV19 and TRBJ1-1; possibly TRBD1 for D (6 bases). Trimming took 10 bases from V and 5 from J, leaving 17 bases between them. The CDR3 runs 13 residues. Germline V lookup: CDR1 LNHDA, CDR2 SQIVND (reference sequence). As DNA, the CDR3 is TGTGCCACCCAGGGGCACGGGAAGACTGAAGCTTTCTCT. This codes for CATQGHGKTEAFS.

This clonotype was detected only a few times. The V gene is TRBV30, the J gene TRBJ1-1; the D is unclear. V was pared by 0 bases and J by 6 bases, with 5 bases between. Per the germline V gene, CDR1 is GTSNPN and CDR2 is SVGIG (reference sequence). The CDR3 extends over 11 amino acids. CDR3 loop: CAWSVVSEAFF. The CDR3 DNA sequence: TGTGCCTGGAGTGTAGTCTCTGAAGCTTTCTTT.

This chain connects TRBV6-6 to TRBJ2-7; 10 bases fit TRBD1. This CDR3 has 17 residues. Germline trimming cut 2 bases from V and 6 bases from J; bases unmatched to any gene: 13. CDR1 MNHNY and CDR2 SVGAGI come from the germline V gene (reference sequence). In nucleotides, the CDR3 is TGTGCCAGCAGTTACGTTGAAGCCGGGACAGGGGATCTCGAGCAGTACTTC. Amino acids: CASSYVEAGTGDLEQYF.

This clonotype was seen ten or more times. The DNA for the CDR3 is TGCAGCGCCAGGGAGGTTTTTAATCAGCCCCAGCATTTT. Protein: CSAREVFNQPQHF. This chain uses TRBV20-1 with TRBJ1-5; TRBD1 might be the D (5 bases). Germline-derived CDR1 and CDR2 are DFQATT and SNEGSKA (reference sequence). This CDR3 spans 13 amino acids.

This clonotype occurred many times. V and J are TRBV20-1 and TRBJ1-4, with 8 bases matching TRBD1. CDR3 length: 15 residues. Germline V gene sequence: CDR1 DFQATT, CDR2 SNEGSKA (reference sequence). The V segment lost 3 bases and the J segment 7 bases; nucleotides outside the gene matches: 10. The CDR3 coding sequence is TGCAGTGCTAGGACCCCGGGACAGGAGGGTGAAAAACTGTTTTTT. It codes for CSARTPGQEGEKLFF.

The V call is TRBV29-1, the J call TRBJ2-7, with 7 positions matching TRBD2. With the DNA end fitting TRBJ2-1 better, the J assignment may be wrong. The CDR3 loop spans 14 amino acids. Germline V gene lookup returns CDR1 SQVTM and CDR2 ANQGSEA. CDR3 residues: CSVVGSGYYNEQFF. The CDR3 DNA follows: TGCAGCGTTGTAGGTAGCGGGTACTACAATGAGCAGTTCTTC.

This clonotype was picked up many times. The chain recombines TRBV2 with TRBJ2-1; D call uncertain. Germline assignment: CDR1 SNHLY and CDR2 FYNNEI. The CDR3 is 14 residues long. Trimming cost V 1 base and J 6 bases, with 10 bases left between them. CDR3 nucleotides: TGTGCCAGCAGTGAAGATGGACCCGCCAATGAGCAGTTCTTC. It is translated as CASSEDGPANEQFF.

This clonotype was observed many times. The V call is TRBV20-1, the J call TRBJ2-7; D not resolved. V was cut by 0 bases and J by 3 bases, with 6 bases left in between. The CDR3 is 12 amino acids. Germline CDR1 and CDR2: DFQATT and SNEGSKA (reference sequence). The CDR3 protein is CSARDNGYEQYF. As DNA, the CDR3 is TGCAGTGCTAGAGATAATGGCTACGAGCAGTACTTC.

This clonotype was detected ten times or more. The CDR3 DNA reads as TGCGCCAGCAGCTCCCGGGCCACCTACGAGCAGTACTTC. Protein: CASSSRATYEQYF. This rearrangement joins TRBV5-1 to TRBJ2-7; D not resolved. CDR3 size: 13 residues. V was shortened by 3 bases and J by 2 bases, with 9 bases between the two germline ends. Germline V lookup: CDR1 SGHRS, CDR2 YFSETQ.

The rearrangement links TRBV5-8 to TRBJ2-1; 9 bases line up with TRBD2. With the DNA end fitting TRBJ2-7 better, the J assignment may be wrong. The CDR3 loop spans 15 amino acids. Germline V CDR1 and CDR2: SGHTS, YDEGEE. CDR3 DNA sequence: TGTGCCAGCAGCTTCCCGACTAGCGGCTACAATGAGCAGTACTTC. Residues: CASSFPTSGYNEQYF.

This clonotype has a handful of counts. The V gene is TRBV20-1, the J gene TRBJ2-3, with a weak D call TRBD1 (5 bases). The CDR3 covers 13 residues. The V gene lost 1 base and the J gene lost 5 bases, with 10 bases spanning the gap. Germline CDR1 and CDR2: DFQATT and SNEGSKA (reference sequence). CDR3 sequence: CSARGIRGDTQYF. The CDR3 DNA reads as TGCAGTGCTAGAGGGATTAGGGGAGATACGCAGTATTTT.

The rearrangement uses TRBV10-3 and TRBJ1-4; 7 positions match TRBD1. Germline values: CDR1 ENHRY, CDR2 SYGVKD. Germline trimming cut 2 bases from V and 9 bases from J; bases unmatched to any gene: 6. This CDR3 is 14 amino acids long. CDR3 DNA: TGTGCCATCAGTGAGGGGACAGTTCATAAAAAACTGTTTTTT. Its translation: CAISEGTVHKKLFF.

The chain employs TRBV7-2 and TRBJ2-2, with TRBD2 identical over 10 bases. CDR1 is SGHTA, CDR2 FQGNSA, per germline. V lost 3 bases, J lost 6 bases, and 4 bases stayed unmatched. This CDR3 spans 15 amino acids. The CDR3 spells CASSFTSGISGELFF. CDR3 DNA sequence: TGTGCCAGCAGCTTCACTAGCGGGATTTCCGGGGAGCTGTTTTTT.

This clonotype showed up just a few times. The chain carries TRBV5-1 and TRBJ2-3, with D perhaps matching TRBD1 (7 bases). There are 13 residues in the CDR3. Trimming took off 6 bases at V and 6 bases at J, with 14 bases between the two ends. The V gene's germline CDR1 is SGHRS and CDR2 YFSETQ. The DNA of the CDR3 is TGCGCCAGCACCCTACAGGGGAGGGATACGCAGTATTTT. Protein sequence: CASTLQGRDTQYF.

Concerning this clonotype itself: Possible read error: a much larger clone is one base away. V gene TRBV7-6 combines with J gene TRBJ1-1; no definite D call. The CDR3 has 16 residues. The V gene's germline CDR1 is SGHVS and CDR2 FNYEAQ. The CDR3 nucleotides are TGCGCCAGCAGCCAATATTGCGGAGTTCTGAACACTGAAGCTTTCTTT. Translation gives CASSQYCGVLNTEAFF.